These 27 T cell receptor beta chains were all obtained from the same sample, sequenced in a study of blood T cell repertoires in COVID-19. TCRdb's copy holds only in-frame clones and misses some; the assay was immunoSEQ multiplex PCR. The profile shows just under 150,000 clones, 80% to 90% of them singletons. Sequencing was carried out using peripheral blood. The receptors shown here come from a woman aged 45-65 years with acute or convalescent COVID-19.

This clone was detected once. This same CDR3 is encoded by further DNA sequences in the sample. The chain has TRBV18 and TRBJ1-5; weak D call: TRBD1 (5 bases). Trimming cost V 2 bases and J 5 bases, with 7 bases left between them. CDR3 size: 13 residues. Germline lookup yields CDR1 KGHSH and CDR2 LQKENI. This chain's CDR3 is CASSPGGDQPQHF. CDR3 sequence (DNA): TGTGCCAGCTCACCAGGGGGGGATCAGCCCCAGCATTTT. The full variable domain, with the rest looked up from reference TRBV18 and TRBJ1-5, is NAGVMQNPRHLVRRRGQEARLRCSPMKGHSHVYWYRQLPEEGLKFMVYLQKENIIDESGMPKERFSAEFPKEGPSILRIQQVVRGDSAAYFCASSPGGDQPQHFGDGTRLSIL.

As to this clone: Other DNA sequences from this sample encode an identical CDR3 as well. DNA for the CDR3: TGTGCCAGCAGACAGGGGGCGAACACTGAAGCTTTCTTT. This codes for CASRQGANTEAFF. The genes are TRBV12-3 or TRBV12-4 and TRBJ1-1, with TRBD1 matching 9 bases. Unmatched junction bases numbered 0, after V lost 6 bases and J lost 1 base. The CDR3 is 13 residues long.

The V gene is TRBV7-2, the J gene TRBJ2-7; 8 bases are a match to TRBD2. The germline V gene has CDR1 SGHTA and CDR2 FQGNSA. Losses at the gene ends were 5 bases for V and 3 bases for J; bases not matched to a gene: 3. The CDR3 is made up of 13 amino acids. The chain's CDR3 is CASSLTSVYEQYF. The CDR3 bases are TGTGCCAGCAGCCTGACTAGCGTCTACGAGCAGTACTTC.

Only one count was recorded for this clone. This chain joins TRBV2 and TRBJ1-5; 9 bases map to TRBD1. Per the germline V gene, CDR1 is SNHLY and CDR2 is FYNNEI. Trimming removed 4 bases from V and 7 bases from J; junction bases left unmatched: 2. The CDR3 is 13 amino acids. CDR3 loop: CASSGTGEQPQHF. The CDR3 nucleotides read TGTGCCAGCAGTGGGACAGGGGAACAGCCCCAGCATTTT.

This chain connects TRBV6-5 to TRBJ1-1, with D possibly TRBD1 on 5 matching bases. V was cut by 2 bases and J by 3 bases, with 10 bases left in between. The CDR3 is 14 residues long. In germline, CDR1 is MNHEY, CDR2 SVGAGI. The CDR3 is CASSYRGGDTEAFF. As DNA, the CDR3 is TGTGCCAGCAGTTACAGGGGAGGCGACACTGAAGCTTTCTTT.

The J gene is TRBJ2-1, the V gene TRBV6-2 or TRBV6-3, with TRBD1 matching over 9 bases. This CDR3 contains 15 residues. CDR1 MNHEY and CDR2 SVGEGT come from the germline V gene. The junction had 13 bases not matched to a gene; V was cut back by 2 bases and J by 14 bases. The CDR3 region has the DNA TGTGCCAGCAGTTACCTCTGGACAGGGGCGAGCTCCGAGTTCTTC. This codes for CASSYLWTGASSEFF.

This clone has only one observation. The J gene is TRBJ2-3, the V gene TRBV5-1, with TRBD2 matching over 8 bases. This CDR3 is 17 amino acids long. V was clipped by 0 bases and J by 4 bases; unmatched bases: 10. Germline V lookup: CDR1 SGHRS, CDR2 YFSETQ. The CDR3 reads CASSLDPPGLGSDTQYF. The CDR3 region has the DNA TGCGCCAGCAGCTTGGACCCTCCGGGACTAGGCTCAGATACGCAGTATTTT.

J is TRBJ2-3 and V is TRBV6-6; the D is unclear. This CDR3 spans 16 amino acids. Between the trimmed V and J ends, which lost 7 bases and 6 bases, there was a span of 23 bases. The germline V gene has CDR1 MNHNY and CDR2 SVGAGI (reference sequence). The CDR3 reads CASTTSRRQVYDTQYF. In DNA form, the CDR3 reads TGTGCCAGCACTACCTCACGCAGGCAGGTCTACGATACGCAGTATTTT.

V usage is TRBV3-1 (or the pseudogene TRBV3-2) and J usage is TRBJ1-2, with D possibly matching TRBD1 (5 bases). Germline V lookup: CDR1 LGHDT, CDR2 YNNKEL (reference sequence). This CDR3 contains 13 residues. The V end lost 1 base, the J end lost 7 bases, and 10 bases lay between the germline ends. CDR3 amino acids: CASSQVAGSGYTF. In nucleotides, the CDR3 is TGTGCCAGCAGCCAAGTCGCAGGGTCTGGCTACACCTTC.

CDR3 in amino acids: CASSLDGSTEAFF. The CDR3 nucleotides read TGCGCCAGCAGCTTGGACGGTTCAACTGAAGCTTTCTTT. V and J are TRBV5-1 and TRBJ1-1, with unresolved D. This CDR3 has 13 residues. Trimming took off 0 bases at V and 5 bases at J, with 8 bases between the two ends. The germline V gene has CDR1 SGHRS and CDR2 YFSETQ.

This clone is a singleton in its sample. This chain links TRBV9 with TRBJ1-2, with no clear D. Germline-derived CDR1 and CDR2 are SGDLS and YYNGEE. This CDR3 has 11 amino acids. V dropped 3 bases and J dropped 4 bases, with 4 bases sitting between them. CDR3: CASSASYGYTF. The CDR3 nucleotides read TGTGCCAGCAGCGCGAGCTATGGCTACACCTTC.

V usage is TRBV18 and J usage is TRBJ1-5; D ambiguous. CDR1 and CDR2 (germline): KGHSH, LQKENI. CDR3 length equals 17 residues. Trimming pared 3 bases from V and 0 bases from J, leaving 15 bases between. The CDR3 bases are TGTGCCAGCTCACCCAATACACCAGGCAATAGCAATCAGCCCCAGCATTTT. This translates into CASSPNTPGNSNQPQHF.

This clone has a handful of counts. The CDR3 is CASSQTGNYGYTF. The CDR3 DNA follows: TGCGCCAGCAGCCAGACAGGGAACTATGGCTACACCTTC. V gene TRBV4-1 combines with J gene TRBJ1-2; 7 nucleotides align to TRBD1. The CDR3 contains 13 residues. J was trimmed by 2 bases and V by 3 bases; bases with no gene match: 0. Germline values: CDR1 MGHRA, CDR2 YSYEKL.

The rearrangement joins TRBV12-3 or TRBV12-4 to TRBJ2-3; no definite D call. V dropped 4 bases and J dropped 4 bases, with 9 bases sitting between them. This CDR3 has 13 amino acids. The CDR3 coding sequence is TGTGCCAGCAGTTCCAGCGTGCCAGATACGCAGTATTTT. Translated: CASSSSVPDTQYF.

This chain joins TRBV11-2 and TRBJ2-1, with a possible D match to TRBD2 (5 bases). Per germline, CDR1 SGHAT and CDR2 FQNNGV. The V end was cut by 1 base, the J end by 10 bases, with 14 bases between. This CDR3 spans 14 amino acids. The CDR3 reads CASSLGWRRGEQFF. In DNA form, the CDR3 reads TGTGCCAGCAGCTTAGGATGGCGGAGAGGGGAGCAGTTCTTC.

The CDR3 region has the DNA TGTGCCAGCAGCCTCAGATCCCGACAGGCTTCATGGGAAAAACTGTTTTTT. Its translation: CASSLRSRQASWEKLFF. V gene TRBV27 combines with J gene TRBJ1-4; tentative D call: TRBD1 (6 bases). The CDR3 runs 17 residues. The V and J ends lost 6 bases and 8 bases respectively, with 25 bases between them. The germline CDR1 and CDR2 sequences are MNHEY and SMNVEV (reference sequence).

Of note for this clone: Other DNA sequences in this specimen translate into the identical CDR3. The rearrangement joins TRBV27 to TRBJ1-2, with D perhaps matching TRBD1 (6 bases). The germline V gene encodes CDR1 MNHEY and CDR2 SMNVEV (reference sequence). The CDR3 contains 13 residues. Trimming pared 5 bases from V and 3 bases from J, leaving 10 bases between. The CDR3 loop reads CASSLQGYYGYTF. The CDR3, as DNA: TGTGCCAGCAGTCTACAGGGCTACTATGGCTACACCTTC.

V and J are TRBV6-5 and TRBJ1-2, with 8 positions matching TRBD1. With V trimmed by 5 bases and J by 8 bases, 7 bases remained unmatched. The germline gives CDR1 MNHEY, CDR2 SVGAGI. This CDR3 comprises 13 residues. CDR3 loop: CASSLRDRWGYTF. The CDR3 DNA sequence: TGTGCCAGCAGTCTCCGGGACAGGTGGGGCTACACCTTC.

The chain carries TRBV21-1 and TRBJ1-1. TRBV21-1 is a known pseudogene. The CDR3 covers 12 residues. CDR3 sequence: CASRPRDTEAFF. The CDR3 DNA is TGTGCCAGCAGGCCTAGAGACACTGAAGCTTTCTTT.

The chain has TRBV27 and TRBJ1-5; unclear D gene. With 4 bases removed from V and 5 bases from J, the gap between germline ends came to 12 bases. The V gene's germline CDR1 is MNHEY and CDR2 SMNVEV (reference sequence). The CDR3 covers 14 residues. Here the CDR3 DNA reads TGTGCCAGCAGTTCACCCCCTCGGTATCAGCCCCAGCATTTT. Protein sequence: CASSSPPRYQPQHF.

The chain uses TRBV19 and TRBJ2-1, with TRBD2 matching 7 bases. The germline gives CDR1 LNHDA, CDR2 SQIVND (reference sequence). There are 16 residues in the CDR3. The ends lost 6 bases at V and 8 bases at J; junction bases unmatched: 16. The DNA for the CDR3 is TGTGCCAGTAGCCAACTAATTGGGAGGGGAGGTCATGAGCAGTTCTTC. Protein sequence: CASSQLIGRGGHEQFF. The entire variable domain, with the rest obtained from reference TRBV19 and TRBJ2-1, is as follows: DGGITQSPKYLFRKEGQNVTLSCEQNLNHDAMYWYRQDPGQGLRLIYYSQIVNDFQKGDIAEGYSVSREKKESFPLTVTSAQKNPTAFYLCASSQLIGRGGHEQFFGPGTRLTVL.

DNA of the CDR3: TGTGCCAGCAGTTTCCAGGGGTTCACAGATACGCAGTATTTT. Its protein is CASSFQGFTDTQYF. The chain combines TRBV27 with TRBJ2-3; maybe TRBD1 (6 bases). Germline V lookup: CDR1 MNHEY, CDR2 SMNVEV (reference sequence). The CDR3 contains 14 residues. V was shortened by 3 bases and J by 2 bases, with 9 bases between the two germline ends.

The rearrangement uses TRBV7-9 and TRBJ1-3, with no clear D. CDR3 length: 15 residues. The germline gives CDR1 SEHNR, CDR2 FQNEAQ (reference sequence). The V and J ends lost 5 bases and 3 bases respectively, with 14 bases between them. CDR3 bases: TGTGCCAGCAGCCCAGAGGCGGGGTATGGAAACACCATATATTTT. Residues: CASSPEAGYGNTIYF.

V and J are TRBV2 and TRBJ1-4; D perhaps matches TRBD1 (5 bases). Looked up from germline, CDR1 is SNHLY and CDR2 is FYNNEI. The ends were cut back, 7 bases at V and 1 base at J, with 16 bases in the middle. The CDR3 runs 16 residues. CDR3 in amino acids: CASNWAGYRTNEKLFF. The CDR3 DNA reads TGTGCCAGCAACTGGGCAGGGTATAGAACTAATGAAAAACTGTTTTTT.

The chain employs TRBV6-4 and TRBJ2-7, with 14 nucleotides matching TRBD2. CDR3 length equals 16 residues. With V trimmed by 5 bases and J by 2 bases, 5 bases remained unmatched. Germline-derived CDR1 and CDR2 are MRHNA and SNTAGT. CDR3 bases: TGTGCCAGCAGTAGACTAGCGGGAGGGGGGGCCTACGAGCAGTACTTC. As protein: CASSRLAGGGAYEQYF.

The gene calls are TRBV10-1 and TRBJ1-1; 12 bases are a match to TRBD1. V lost 7 bases and J lost 1; bases outside the gene matches: 4. Germline V gene data show CDR1 as WNHNN and CDR2 as SYGVQD (reference sequence). The CDR3 runs 15 residues. CDR3 region: CASKEGQGANTEAFF. For the CDR3, the DNA is TGCGCCAGCAAAGAGGGACAGGGGGCGAACACTGAAGCTTTCTTT.

The rearrangement uses TRBV24-1 and TRBJ2-7; 8 bases are a match to TRBD2. Germline V gene lookup returns CDR1 KGHDR and CDR2 SFDVKD. This CDR3 is built from 13 residues. V lost 4 bases, J lost 6 bases, and 4 bases stayed unmatched. The CDR3 spells CATSEVRGGEQYF. In nucleotides, the CDR3 is TGTGCCACCAGTGAGGTACGGGGGGGCGAGCAGTACTTC.